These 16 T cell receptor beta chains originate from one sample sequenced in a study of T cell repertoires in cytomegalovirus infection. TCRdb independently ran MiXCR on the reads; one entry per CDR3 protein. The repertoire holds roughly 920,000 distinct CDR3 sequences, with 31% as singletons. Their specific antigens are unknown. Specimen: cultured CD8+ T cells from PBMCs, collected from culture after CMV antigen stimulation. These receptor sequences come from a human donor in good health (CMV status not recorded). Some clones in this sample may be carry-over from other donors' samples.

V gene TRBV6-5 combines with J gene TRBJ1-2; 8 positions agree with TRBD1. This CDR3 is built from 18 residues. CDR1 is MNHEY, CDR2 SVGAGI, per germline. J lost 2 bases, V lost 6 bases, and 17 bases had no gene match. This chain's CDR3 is CASSKEGDRMSDNYGYTF. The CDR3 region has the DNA TGTGCCAGCAGCAAAGAGGGGGACAGGATGTCGGACAACTATGGCTACACCTTC.

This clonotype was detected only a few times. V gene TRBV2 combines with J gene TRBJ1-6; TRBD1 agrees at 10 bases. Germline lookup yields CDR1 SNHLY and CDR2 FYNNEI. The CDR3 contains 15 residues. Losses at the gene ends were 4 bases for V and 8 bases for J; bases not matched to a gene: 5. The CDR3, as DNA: TGTGCCAGCAGTGGAACCGGGACAGGGGATTCACCCCTCCACTTT. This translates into CASSGTGTGDSPLHF.

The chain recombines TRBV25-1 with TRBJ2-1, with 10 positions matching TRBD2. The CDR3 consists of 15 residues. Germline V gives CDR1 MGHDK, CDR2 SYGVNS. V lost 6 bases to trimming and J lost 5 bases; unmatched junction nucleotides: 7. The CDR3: CASRKTSGQDNEQFF. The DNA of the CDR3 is TGTGCCAGCAGGAAGACTAGCGGGCAAGACAATGAGCAGTTCTTC.

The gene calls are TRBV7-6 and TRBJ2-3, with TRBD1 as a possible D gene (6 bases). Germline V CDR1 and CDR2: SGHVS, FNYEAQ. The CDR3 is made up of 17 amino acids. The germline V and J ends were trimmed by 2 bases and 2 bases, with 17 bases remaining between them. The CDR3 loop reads CASSLQDRLENTDTQYF. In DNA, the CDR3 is TGTGCCAGCAGCTTACAAGACAGGTTGGAGAACACAGATACGCAGTATTTT.

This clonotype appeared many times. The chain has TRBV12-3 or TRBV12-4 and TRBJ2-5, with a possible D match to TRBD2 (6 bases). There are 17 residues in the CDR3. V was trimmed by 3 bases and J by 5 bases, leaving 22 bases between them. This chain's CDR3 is CASSFIRDWNPSETQYF. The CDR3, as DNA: TGTGCCAGCAGTTTCATTCGGGACTGGAACCCCTCGGAGACCCAGTACTTC.

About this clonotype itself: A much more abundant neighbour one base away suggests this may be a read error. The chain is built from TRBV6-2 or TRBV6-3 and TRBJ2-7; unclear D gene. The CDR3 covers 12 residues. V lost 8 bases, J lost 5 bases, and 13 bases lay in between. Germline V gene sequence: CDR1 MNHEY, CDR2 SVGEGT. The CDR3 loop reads CASAKSSDEQYF. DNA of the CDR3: TGTGCCAGCGCAAAGTCATCAGACGAGCAGTACTTC.

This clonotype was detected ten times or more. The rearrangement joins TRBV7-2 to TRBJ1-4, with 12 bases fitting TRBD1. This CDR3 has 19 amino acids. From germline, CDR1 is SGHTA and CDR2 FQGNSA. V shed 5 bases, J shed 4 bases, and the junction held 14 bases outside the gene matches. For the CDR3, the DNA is TGTGCCAGCAGCCACCAACCCGGGACAGGGGGCCGGATTAATGAAAAACTGTTTTTT. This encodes CASSHQPGTGGRINEKLFF.

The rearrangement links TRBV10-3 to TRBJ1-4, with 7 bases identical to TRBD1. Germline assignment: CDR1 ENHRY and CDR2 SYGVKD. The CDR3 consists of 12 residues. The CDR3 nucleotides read TGTACCAGCAGGGACAGTGGGGAAAAACTGTTTTTT. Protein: CTSRDSGEKLFF.

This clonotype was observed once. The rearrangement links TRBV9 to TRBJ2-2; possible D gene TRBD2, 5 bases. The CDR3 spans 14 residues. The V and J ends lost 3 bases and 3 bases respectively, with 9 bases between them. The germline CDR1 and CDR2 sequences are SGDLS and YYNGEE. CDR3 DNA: TGTGCCAGCAGCGCCTGGCGGGACACCGGGGAGCTGTTTTTT. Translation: CASSAWRDTGELFF.

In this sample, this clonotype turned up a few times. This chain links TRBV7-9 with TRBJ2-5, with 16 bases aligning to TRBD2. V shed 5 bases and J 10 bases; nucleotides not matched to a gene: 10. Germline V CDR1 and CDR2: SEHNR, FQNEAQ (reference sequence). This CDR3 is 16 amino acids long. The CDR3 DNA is TGTGCCAGCAGCCCTTCCGGGACTAGCGGGGGGGATGACCAGTACTTC. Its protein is CASSPSGTSGGDDQYF.

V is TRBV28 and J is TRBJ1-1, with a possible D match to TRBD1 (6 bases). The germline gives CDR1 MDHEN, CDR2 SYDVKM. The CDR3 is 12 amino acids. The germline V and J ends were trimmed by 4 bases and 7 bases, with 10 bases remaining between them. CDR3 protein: CASSSPQGEAFF. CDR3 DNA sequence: TGTGCCAGCAGTTCCCCACAGGGTGAAGCTTTCTTT.

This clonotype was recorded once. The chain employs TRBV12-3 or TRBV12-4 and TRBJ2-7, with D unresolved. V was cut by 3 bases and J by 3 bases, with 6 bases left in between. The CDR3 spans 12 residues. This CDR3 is CASSLVHYEQYF. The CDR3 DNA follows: TGTGCCAGCAGTTTGGTCCACTACGAGCAGTACTTC.

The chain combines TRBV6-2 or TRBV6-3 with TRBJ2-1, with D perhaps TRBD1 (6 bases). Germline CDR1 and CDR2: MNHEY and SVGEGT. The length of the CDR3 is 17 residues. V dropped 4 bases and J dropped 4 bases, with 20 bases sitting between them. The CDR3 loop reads CASSSIEWGLSYNEQFF. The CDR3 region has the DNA TGTGCCAGCAGTTCCATAGAGTGGGGGCTGAGTTACAATGAGCAGTTCTTC.

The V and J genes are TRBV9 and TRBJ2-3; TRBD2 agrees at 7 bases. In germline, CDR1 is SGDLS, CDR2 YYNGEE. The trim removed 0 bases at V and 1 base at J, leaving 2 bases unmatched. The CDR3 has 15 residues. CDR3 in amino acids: CASSVGTSGTDTQYF. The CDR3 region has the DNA TGTGCCAGCAGCGTAGGTACTAGCGGCACAGATACGCAGTATTTT.

CDR3 in DNA: TGTGCCAGCAGCCAAGATGTCGGGGGCACAGATACGCAGTATTTT. Its translation: CASSQDVGGTDTQYF. The chain combines TRBV14 with TRBJ2-3, with D perhaps matching TRBD2 (5 bases). Trimming cost V 0 bases and J 1 base, with 8 bases left between them. CDR1 is SGHDN, CDR2 FVKESK, per germline. The CDR3 contains 15 residues.

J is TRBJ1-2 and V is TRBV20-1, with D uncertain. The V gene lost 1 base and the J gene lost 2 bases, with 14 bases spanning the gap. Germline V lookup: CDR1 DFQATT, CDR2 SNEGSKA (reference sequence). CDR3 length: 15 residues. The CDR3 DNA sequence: TGCAGTGCTAGAGCGGATCCTCTCCGCAACTATGGCTACACCTTC. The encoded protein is CSARADPLRNYGYTF.